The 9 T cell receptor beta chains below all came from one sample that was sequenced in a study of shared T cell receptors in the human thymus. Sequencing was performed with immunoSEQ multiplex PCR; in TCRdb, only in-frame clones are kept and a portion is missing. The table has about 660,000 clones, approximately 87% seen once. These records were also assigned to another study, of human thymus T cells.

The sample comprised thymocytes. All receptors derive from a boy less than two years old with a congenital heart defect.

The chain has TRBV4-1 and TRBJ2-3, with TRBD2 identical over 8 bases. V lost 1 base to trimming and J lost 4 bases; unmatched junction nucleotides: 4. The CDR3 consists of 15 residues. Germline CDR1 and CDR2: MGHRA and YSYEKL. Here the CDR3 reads CASSQGGLASDTQYF. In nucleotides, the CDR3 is TGCGCCAGCAGCCAAGGTGGACTAGCATCAGATACGCAGTATTTT.

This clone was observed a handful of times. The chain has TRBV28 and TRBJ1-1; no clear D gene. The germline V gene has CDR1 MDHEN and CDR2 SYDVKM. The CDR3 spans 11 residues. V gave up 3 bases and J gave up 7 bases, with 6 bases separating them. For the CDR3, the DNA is TGTGCCAGCAGTTTGGGGAGTGAAGCTTTCTTT. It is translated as CASSLGSEAFF.

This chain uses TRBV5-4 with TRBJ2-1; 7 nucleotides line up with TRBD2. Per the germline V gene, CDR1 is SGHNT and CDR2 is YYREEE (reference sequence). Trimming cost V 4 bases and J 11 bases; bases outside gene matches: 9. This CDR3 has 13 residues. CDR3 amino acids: CASSRNSSGQQFF. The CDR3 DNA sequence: TGTGCCAGCAGCCGGAACTCTAGCGGTCAGCAGTTCTTC. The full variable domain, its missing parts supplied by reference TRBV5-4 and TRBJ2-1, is ETGVTQSPTHLIKTRGQQVTLRCSSQSGHNTVSWYQQALGQGPQFIFQYYREEENGRGNFPPRFSGLQFPNYSSELNVNALELDDSALYLCASSRNSSGQQFFGPGTRLTVL.

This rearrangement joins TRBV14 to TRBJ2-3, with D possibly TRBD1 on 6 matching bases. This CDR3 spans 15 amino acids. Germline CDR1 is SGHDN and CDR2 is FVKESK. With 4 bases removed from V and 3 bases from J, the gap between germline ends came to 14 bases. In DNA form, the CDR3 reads TGTGCCAGCAGCCGTTCAGAGGGGGAGACAGATACGCAGTATTTT. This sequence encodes CASSRSEGETDTQYF.

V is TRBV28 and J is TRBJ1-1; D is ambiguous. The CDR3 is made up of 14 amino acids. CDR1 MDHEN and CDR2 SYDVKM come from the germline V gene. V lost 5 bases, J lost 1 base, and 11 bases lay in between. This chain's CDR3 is CASSRVLRNTEAFF. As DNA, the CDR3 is TGTGCCAGCAGTCGCGTCCTAAGGAACACTGAAGCTTTCTTT.

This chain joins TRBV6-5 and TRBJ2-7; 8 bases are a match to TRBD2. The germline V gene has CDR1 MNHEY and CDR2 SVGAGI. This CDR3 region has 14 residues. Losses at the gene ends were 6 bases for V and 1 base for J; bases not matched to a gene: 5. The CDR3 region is CASSLGLDSYEQYF. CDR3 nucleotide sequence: TGTGCCAGCAGCTTGGGACTAGATTCCTACGAGCAGTACTTC.

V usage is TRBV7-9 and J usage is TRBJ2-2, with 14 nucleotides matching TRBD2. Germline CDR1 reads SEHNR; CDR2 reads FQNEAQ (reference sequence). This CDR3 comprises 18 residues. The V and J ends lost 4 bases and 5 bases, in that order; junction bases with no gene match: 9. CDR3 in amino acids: CASSSPGLAGVGTGELFF. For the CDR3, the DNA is TGTGCCAGCAGCTCCCCGGGACTAGCGGGGGTTGGTACCGGGGAGCTGTTTTTT.

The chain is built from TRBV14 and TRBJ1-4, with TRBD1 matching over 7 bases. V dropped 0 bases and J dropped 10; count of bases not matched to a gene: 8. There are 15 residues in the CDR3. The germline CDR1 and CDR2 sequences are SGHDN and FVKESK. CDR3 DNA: TGTGCCAGCAGCCAAGAGTATAGAACAGGGGCAAAACTGTTTTTT. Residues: CASSQEYRTGAKLFF.

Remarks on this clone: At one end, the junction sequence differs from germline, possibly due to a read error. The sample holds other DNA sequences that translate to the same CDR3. CDR3 nucleotide sequence: TGTGCCAGCAGTGACCAGGGTCCTAGGAATTCCCCCCTCCACTTT. Amino acids: CASSDQGPRNSPLHF. The chain uses TRBV6-1 and TRBJ1-6; maybe TRBD1 (5 bases). The CDR3 length is 15 residues. Germline V CDR1 and CDR2: MNHNS, SASEGT.